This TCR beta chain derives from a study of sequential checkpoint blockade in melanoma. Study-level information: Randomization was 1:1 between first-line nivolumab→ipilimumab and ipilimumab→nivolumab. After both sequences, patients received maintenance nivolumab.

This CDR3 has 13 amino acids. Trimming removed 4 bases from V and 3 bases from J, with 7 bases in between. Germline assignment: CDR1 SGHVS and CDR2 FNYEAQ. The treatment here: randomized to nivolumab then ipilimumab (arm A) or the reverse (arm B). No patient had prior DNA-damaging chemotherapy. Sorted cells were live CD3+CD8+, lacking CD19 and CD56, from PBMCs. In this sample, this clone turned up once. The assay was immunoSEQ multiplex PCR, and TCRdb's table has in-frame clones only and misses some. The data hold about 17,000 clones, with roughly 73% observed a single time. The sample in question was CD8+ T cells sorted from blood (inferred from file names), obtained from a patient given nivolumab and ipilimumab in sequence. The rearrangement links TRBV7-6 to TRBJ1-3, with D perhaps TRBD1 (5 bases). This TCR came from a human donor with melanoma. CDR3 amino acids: CASSSGGGNTIYF. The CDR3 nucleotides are TGTGCCAGCAGCTCGGGGGGTGGAAACACCATATATTTT. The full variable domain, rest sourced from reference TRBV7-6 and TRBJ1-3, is GAGVSQSPRYKVTKRGQDVALRCDPISGHVSLYWYRQALGQGPEFLTYFNYEAQQDKSGLPNDRFSAERPEGSISTLTIQRTEQRDSAMYRCASSSGGGNTIYFGEGSWLTVV.